One and the same sample provided the 13 T cell receptor beta chains below, sequenced in a study of blood T cell repertoires in COVID-19. Sequencing was performed with immunoSEQ multiplex PCR; in TCRdb, only in-frame clones are kept and a portion is missing. The sample shows around 200,000 clones, 83% of them seen only once. The sequencing sample was made of peripheral blood. These TCRs come from a woman aged 40 to 50 with active or convalescent COVID-19.

The genes are TRBV27 and TRBJ2-3; D possibly corresponds to TRBD2 (5 bases). CDR1 is MNHEY, CDR2 SMNVEV, per germline (reference sequence). This CDR3 comprises 12 residues. V was cut by 7 bases and J by 8 bases, with 13 bases left in between. The CDR3 is CASMTLGGTQYF. The CDR3 nucleotides are TGTGCCAGCATGACTCTCGGAGGTACGCAGTATTTT.

The chain employs TRBV5-8 and TRBJ1-3; D ambiguous. Deletions cut 0 bases from V and 0 bases from J, with 4 bases between. CDR3 size: 14 residues. Germline V gives CDR1 SGHTS, CDR2 YDEGEE. The CDR3: CASSLVSSGNTIYF. The CDR3 DNA follows: TGTGCCAGCAGCTTGGTGAGCTCTGGAAACACCATATATTTT. Combining the CDR3 with reference TRBV5-8 and TRBJ1-3 gives the whole variable domain EAGVTQSPTHLIKTRGQQATLRCSPISGHTSVYWYQQALGLGLQFLLWYDEGEERNRGNFPPRFSGRQFPNYSSELNVNALELEDSALYLCASSLVSSGNTIYFGEGSWLTVV.

This rearrangement joins TRBV27 to TRBJ1-5; possibly TRBD1 for D (5 bases). CDR1 MNHEY and CDR2 SMNVEV come from the germline V gene (reference sequence). CDR3 size: 19 residues. Trimming pared 7 bases from V and 0 bases from J, leaving 25 bases between. CDR3 sequence: CASTYRQPTPTYSNQPQHF. As DNA, the CDR3 is TGTGCCAGCACCTACAGGCAGCCGACACCAACTTATAGCAATCAGCCCCAGCATTTT.

CDR3 sequence: CARSSRDSTNSSYNEQFF. For the CDR3, the DNA is TGTGCCAGAAGCTCCCGGGACTCGACAAACAGCTCCTACAATGAGCAGTTCTTC. This chain joins TRBV5-3 and TRBJ2-1; perhaps TRBD2 as D (6 bases). TRBV5-3 is flagged as an ORF with uncertain function. This CDR3 contains 18 residues. V dropped 3 bases and J dropped 0 bases, with 19 bases sitting between them.

This clone was seen only once. The CDR3 DNA sequence: TGTGCCAGCAGTGAAGAAGGGTTCGAGGGGGCCTTTAATTCACCCCTCCACTTT. Protein sequence: CASSEEGFEGAFNSPLHF. This chain links TRBV6-1 with TRBJ1-6; TRBD1 agrees at 7 bases. Germline CDR1 is MNHNS and CDR2 is SASEGT. The length of the CDR3 is 18 residues. J gave up 6 bases and V 1 base, and 12 bases lay outside the gene matches.

The gene calls are TRBV4-1 and TRBJ1-3; 12 nucleotides line up with TRBD1. Germline V lookup: CDR1 MGHRA, CDR2 YSYEKL. V dropped 1 base and J dropped 4; count of bases not matched to a gene: 8. The CDR3 consists of 18 residues. The CDR3 protein is CASSQGWGQGAWGNTIYF. The CDR3 DNA sequence: TGCGCCAGCAGCCAAGGTTGGGGACAGGGGGCTTGGGGAAACACCATATATTTT.

The CDR3 sequence is CASRLSGRGEQFF. The CDR3 DNA is TGTGCCAGCAGACTTAGCGGGAGGGGTGAGCAGTTCTTC. The chain joins TRBV6-5 to TRBJ2-1, with TRBD2 identical over 11 bases. Germline lookup yields CDR1 MNHEY and CDR2 SVGAGI. The CDR3 runs 13 residues. J was trimmed by 9 bases and V by 6 bases; bases with no gene match: 4.

The V gene is TRBV25-1, the J gene TRBJ1-1; TRBD1 might be the D (6 bases). Trimming pared 3 bases from V and 7 bases from J, leaving 18 bases between. The germline gives CDR1 MGHDK, CDR2 SYGVNS. The CDR3 extends over 15 amino acids. CDR3 nucleotides: TGTGCCAGCAGTGATAAGAACAGGGCTGTGGGTGAAGCTTTCTTT. Amino acid sequence: CASSDKNRAVGEAFF.

This chain uses TRBV19 with TRBJ1-5; 11 nucleotides align to TRBD1. Germline V gene sequence: CDR1 LNHDA, CDR2 SQIVND (reference sequence). The CDR3 length is 15 residues. With V trimmed by 4 bases and J by 4 bases, 3 bases remained unmatched. The CDR3 reads CASSRGTGGNQPQHF. The CDR3 DNA reads as TGTGCCAGTAGTAGGGGGACAGGGGGGAATCAGCCCCAGCATTTT.

The chain joins TRBV12-5 to TRBJ1-5, with 9 bases lining up with TRBD1. V shed 7 bases, J shed 4 bases, and the junction held 8 bases outside the gene matches. This CDR3 has 15 residues. Per germline, CDR1 LGHNT and CDR2 FRNRAP. This chain's CDR3 is CASALDRGDNQPQHF. CDR3 DNA sequence: TGTGCTAGTGCCCTGGACAGGGGAGATAATCAGCCCCAGCATTTT.

Written as DNA, the CDR3 is TGTGCCAGCAGCCGTGCGACACTGAGCTCCTACGAGCAGTACTTC. This translates into CASSRATLSSYEQYF. The chain combines TRBV6-6 with TRBJ2-7; D ambiguous. The CDR3 spans 15 residues. CDR1 is MNHNY and CDR2 is SVGAGI in the germline V gene (reference sequence). The germline V and J ends were trimmed by 6 bases and 0 bases, with 15 bases remaining between them.

The J gene is TRBJ1-6, the V gene TRBV30; TRBD1 aligns across 8 bases. The germline CDR1 and CDR2 sequences are GTSNPN and SVGIG (reference sequence). CDR3 length equals 14 residues. Trimming took 4 bases from V and 10 from J; bases not matched to a gene: 9. The CDR3 is CAWTGTGSGSPLHF. CDR3 nucleotide sequence: TGTGCCTGGACAGGGACAGGTTCCGGGTCACCCCTCCACTTT.

The CDR3: CASSQGSGDSYEQYF. DNA of the CDR3: TGTGCCAGCAGCCAAGGTAGCGGCGACTCCTACGAGCAGTACTTC. The chain joins TRBV4-2 to TRBJ2-7; TRBD2 might be the D (6 bases). Trimming pared 1 base from V and 0 bases from J, leaving 10 bases between. This CDR3 comprises 15 residues. CDR1 is LGHNA and CDR2 is YNFKEQ in the germline V gene.